This T cell receptor (beta chain) was captured by sequencing in a study of a mutant IDH1 vaccine in newly diagnosed glioma. Study in general: Vaccinations were initiated 4-6 weeks following radiotherapy alone, or were given together with temozolomide cycles. Study observations and caveats: Changes in the top peripheral T cell clonotypes seemingly had no bearing on pseudoprogression.

As concerns this clone: Its antigen is undetermined.

Sequenced by immunoSEQ multiplex PCR; TCRdb stores in-frame clones only, minus some. The table has around 32,000 clones, approximately 80% seen once. Sample time point: week 35, safety follow-up. Every vaccination contained 300 ug of the mutant IDH1 20-mer peptide and was paired with topical imiquimod. The V end lost 2 bases, the J end lost 2 bases, and 7 bases lay between the germline ends. The CDR3 has 14 residues. CDR1 and CDR2 (germline): SNHLY, FYNNEI. The V call is TRBV2, the J call TRBJ1-3; D not resolved. The source was PBMCs, collected from a glioma patient whose treatment included an IDH1 peptide vaccine. This TCR came from a woman between 18 and 29 years old with glioma. The CDR3, as DNA: TGTGCCAGCAGTGAACGCGGGCCTGGAAACACCATATATTTT. Encoded protein: CASSERGPGNTIYF.